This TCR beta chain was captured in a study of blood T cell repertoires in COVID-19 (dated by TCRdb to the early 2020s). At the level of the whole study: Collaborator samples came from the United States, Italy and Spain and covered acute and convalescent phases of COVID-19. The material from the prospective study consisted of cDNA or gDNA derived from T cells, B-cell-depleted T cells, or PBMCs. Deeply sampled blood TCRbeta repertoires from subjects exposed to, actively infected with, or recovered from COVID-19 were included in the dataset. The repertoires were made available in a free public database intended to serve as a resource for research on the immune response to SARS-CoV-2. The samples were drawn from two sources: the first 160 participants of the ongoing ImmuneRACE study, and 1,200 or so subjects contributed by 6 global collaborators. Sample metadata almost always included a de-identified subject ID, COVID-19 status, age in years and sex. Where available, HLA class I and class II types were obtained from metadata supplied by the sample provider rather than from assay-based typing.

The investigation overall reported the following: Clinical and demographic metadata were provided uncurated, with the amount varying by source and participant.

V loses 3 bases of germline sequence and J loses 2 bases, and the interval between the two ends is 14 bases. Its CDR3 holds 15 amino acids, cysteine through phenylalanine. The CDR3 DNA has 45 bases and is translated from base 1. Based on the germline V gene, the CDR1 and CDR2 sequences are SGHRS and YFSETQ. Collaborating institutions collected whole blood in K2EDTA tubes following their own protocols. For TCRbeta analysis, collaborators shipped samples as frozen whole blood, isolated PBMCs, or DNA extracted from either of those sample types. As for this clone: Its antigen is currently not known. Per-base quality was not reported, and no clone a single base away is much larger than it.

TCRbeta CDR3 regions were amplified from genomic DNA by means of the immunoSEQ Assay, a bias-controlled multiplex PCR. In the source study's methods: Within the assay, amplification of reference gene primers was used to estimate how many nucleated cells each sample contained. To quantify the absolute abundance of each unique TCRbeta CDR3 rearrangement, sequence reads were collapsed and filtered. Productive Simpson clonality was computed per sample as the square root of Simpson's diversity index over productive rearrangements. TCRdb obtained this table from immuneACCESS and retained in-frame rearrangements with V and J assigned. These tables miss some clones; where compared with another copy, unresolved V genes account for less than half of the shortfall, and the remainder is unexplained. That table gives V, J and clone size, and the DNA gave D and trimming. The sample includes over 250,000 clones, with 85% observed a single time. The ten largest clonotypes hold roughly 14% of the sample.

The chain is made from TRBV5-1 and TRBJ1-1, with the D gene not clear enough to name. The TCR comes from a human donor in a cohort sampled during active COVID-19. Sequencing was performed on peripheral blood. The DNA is TGCGCCAGCAGCTCAGACTTGACCCGCAACACTGAAGCTTTCTTT. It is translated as CASSSDLTRNTEAFF.